The 18 T cell receptor beta chains given below trace back to one sample, sequenced in a study of blood T cell repertoires in COVID-19 (dated by TCRdb to 2019 to 2021). Library construction relied on the immunoSEQ multiplex PCR assay. Held by TCRdb, this immuneACCESS table contains in-frame sequences only and omits some clones. Under half of the omission traces to an unresolved V gene where checked; the cause of the rest is unknown. The sample has more than 200,000 clones on record, about 86% of them singletons. The leading ten clones occupy 8.9% of the sample. What was sequenced was peripheral blood. The receptor source for this set is an elderly man with acute or convalescent COVID-19.

This chain links TRBV9 with TRBJ1-4, with D perhaps TRBD1 (6 bases). Per the germline V gene, CDR1 is SGDLS and CDR2 is YYNGEE. The CDR3 is 18 residues long. With 4 bases removed from V and 4 bases from J, the gap between germline ends came to 23 bases. CDR3 nucleotides: TGTGCCAGCAGCATAGCACCAGGGGTGTGGGGTCTTAATGAAAAACTGTTTTTT. This sequence encodes CASSIAPGVWGLNEKLFF.

This clone was picked up a small number of times. The chain carries TRBV7-2 and TRBJ1-3; a possible D gene is TRBD1 (5 bases). The ends were cut back, 4 bases at V and 0 bases at J, with 7 bases in the middle. CDR3 length equals 14 residues. Germline V gene lookup returns CDR1 SGHTA and CDR2 FQGNSA. The CDR3 here is CASSYDSSGNTIYF. DNA of the CDR3: TGTGCCAGCAGCTACGACAGCTCTGGAAACACCATATATTTT.

The chain has TRBV6-5 and TRBJ1-4; unclear D gene. V gave up 0 bases and J gave up 4 bases, with 3 bases separating them. CDR3 length equals 13 residues. Germline assignment: CDR1 MNHEY and CDR2 SVGAGI. The CDR3 here is CASSYSHNEKLFF. DNA of the CDR3: TGTGCCAGCAGTTACTCACATAATGAAAAACTGTTTTTT.

The chain couples TRBV24-1 to TRBJ2-7, with D uncertain. The CDR3 has 12 amino acids. The germline CDR1 and CDR2 sequences are KGHDR and SFDVKD. With 2 bases removed from V and 3 bases from J, the gap between germline ends came to 4 bases. As DNA, the CDR3 is TGTGCCACCAGTGATTCGTACTACGAGCAGTACTTC. As protein: CATSDSYYEQYF.

This chain joins TRBV6-5 and TRBJ1-1; D is ambiguous. Germline CDR1 reads MNHEY; CDR2 reads SVGAGI. The CDR3 consists of 13 residues. V lost 6 bases, J lost 1 base, and 9 bases lay in between. In nucleotides, the CDR3 is TGTGCCAGCAGATATACTTCGAACACTGAAGCTTTCTTT. Encoded protein: CASRYTSNTEAFF.

The rearrangement uses TRBV7-9 and TRBJ2-2; D is possibly TRBD2 (5 bases). Germline values: CDR1 SEHNR, CDR2 FQNEAQ (reference sequence). Between the trimmed V and J ends, which lost 4 bases and 5 bases, there was a span of 17 bases. The CDR3 length is 16 residues. The CDR3 sequence: CASSSLIRGITGELFF. The CDR3 region has the DNA TGTGCCAGCAGCTCCCTAATCCGGGGAATAACCGGGGAGCTGTTTTTT.

This clone is a singleton in its sample. This sequence joins TRBV15 and TRBJ1-5, with 7 nucleotides matching TRBD1. Germline values: CDR1 LNHNV, CDR2 YYDKDF (reference sequence). V lost 0 bases and J lost 7; bases outside the gene matches: 3. CDR3 length equals 14 residues. The chain's CDR3 is CATSRDRGVQPQHF. The CDR3 DNA is TGTGCCACCAGCAGAGACAGGGGGGTGCAGCCCCAGCATTTT.

V usage is TRBV5-1 and J usage is TRBJ1-5; possible D gene TRBD1, 5 bases. Trimming stripped 4 bases from V and 6 bases from J, with 17 bases between. In germline, CDR1 is SGHRS, CDR2 YFSETQ. The CDR3 has 15 residues. This chain's CDR3 is CASSKDPGLPQPQHF. CDR3 in DNA: TGCGCCAGCAGCAAAGACCCGGGACTCCCTCAGCCCCAGCATTTT.

CDR3 amino acids: CASSQTALAGGSEQYF. The CDR3 bases are TGTGCCAGCAGCCAGACAGCCCTTGCGGGAGGCTCCGAGCAGTACTTC. This chain connects TRBV7-2 to TRBJ2-7, with TRBD2 matching over 8 bases. CDR1 is SGHTA and CDR2 is FQGNSA in the germline V gene. This CDR3 contains 16 residues. Losses at the gene ends were 5 bases for V and 6 bases for J; bases not matched to a gene: 15.

This clone has a handful of counts. The rearrangement links TRBV7-9 to TRBJ2-7; perhaps TRBD2 as D (7 bases). CDR1 and CDR2 (germline): SEHNR, FQNEAQ (reference sequence). The CDR3 covers 13 residues. V was trimmed by 3 bases and J by 4 bases, leaving 10 bases between them. Written as DNA, the CDR3 is TGTGCCAGCAGCTTGGGGGGGCTTTACGAGCAGTACTTC. Protein sequence: CASSLGGLYEQYF.

The gene calls are TRBV19 and TRBJ1-5; tentative D call: TRBD1 (5 bases). Germline lookup yields CDR1 LNHDA and CDR2 SQIVND (reference sequence). Trimming took 7 bases from V and 1 from J, leaving 17 bases between them. The CDR3 length is 16 residues. CDR3 amino acids: CASTARGEGSNQPQHF. DNA for the CDR3: TGTGCCAGTACTGCCCGGGGGGAGGGAAGCAATCAGCCCCAGCATTTT.

This sequence joins TRBV6-5 and TRBJ1-2; D unresolved. Germline CDR1 reads MNHEY; CDR2 reads SVGAGI. With 0 bases removed from V and 8 bases from J, the gap between germline ends came to 13 bases. The CDR3 length is 14 residues. The CDR3 loop reads CASSYSLRPEGYTF. The CDR3 DNA sequence: TGTGCCAGCAGTTACTCCCTACGGCCGGAGGGCTACACCTTC.

V usage is TRBV30 and J usage is TRBJ1-2, with D unresolved. This CDR3 comprises 11 residues. Between the trimmed V and J ends, which lost 3 bases and 10 bases, there was a span of 12 bases. From germline, CDR1 is GTSNPN and CDR2 SVGIG (reference sequence). CDR3 protein: CAWSKAVLYTF. Here the CDR3 DNA reads TGTGCCTGGAGCAAAGCTGTTCTCTACACCTTC.

The genes are TRBV6-5 and TRBJ2-6; no clear D gene. Germline CDR1 is MNHEY and CDR2 is SVGAGI. The V end was cut by 0 bases, the J end by 3 bases, with 9 bases between. The CDR3 covers 16 residues. CDR3 in DNA: TGTGCCAGCAGTTACTCGCGGCGAGGTGGGGCCAACGTCCTGACTTTC. It yields the protein CASSYSRRGGANVLTF.

The chain recombines TRBV2 with TRBJ2-7; tentative D call: TRBD2 (5 bases). V lost 5 bases to trimming and J lost 6 bases, with 17 bases between them. Germline loops: CDR1 SNHLY, CDR2 FYNNEI. CDR3 size: 14 residues. In nucleotides, the CDR3 is TGTGCCAGCAGTCCGTCCGAGAGGGTGGTCGAGCAGTACTTC. Its protein product is CASSPSERVVEQYF.

This clone was seen a handful of times. The genes are TRBV27 and TRBJ1-1, with 11 bases lining up with TRBD1. Germline CDR1 is MNHEY and CDR2 is SMNVEV (reference sequence). CDR3 length: 16 amino acids. V was clipped by 5 bases and J by 6 bases; unmatched bases: 11. CDR3 nucleotide sequence: TGTGCCAGCAGTCACACCTTAGGGACAGGGGGTTCTGAAGCTTTCTTT. Its protein product is CASSHTLGTGGSEAFF.

The V call is TRBV20-1, the J call TRBJ2-3; a weak D match, TRBD2 (5 bases). V lost 5 bases and J lost 6, with 9 bases in between. The length of the CDR3 is 11 residues. Per germline, CDR1 DFQATT and CDR2 SNEGSKA (reference sequence). CDR3 residues: CSAGPGDTQYF. The DNA of the CDR3 is TGCAGTGCTGGACCGGGGGATACGCAGTATTTT.

This clone was seen just once. This rearrangement joins TRBV6-5 to TRBJ2-3; D is undetermined. Germline V gene data show CDR1 as MNHEY and CDR2 as SVGAGI. With 8 bases removed from V and 4 bases from J, the gap between germline ends came to 19 bases. The CDR3 totals 15 residues. The chain's CDR3 is CASGVGTGGADTQYF. CDR3 nucleotides: TGTGCCAGCGGAGTAGGTACTGGCGGCGCAGATACGCAGTATTTT.